Each of the 10 T cell receptor beta chains below was sequenced from the same sample in a study of siplizumab effects on memory and regulatory T cells (dated by TCRdb to between 2017 and 2020). Libraries were built with the immunoSEQ multiplex PCR assay. TCRdb holds this immuneACCESS table with in-frame rearrangements only. Some clones are missing; in checked studies, unresolved V genes explain under half, and the rest has no known cause. In all, the sample holds some 100,000 clones, and roughly 93% of those were seen once. Around 0.15% of the sample is in the top ten clones. Specimen: non-Treg CD4+ T cells sorted from blood. The sample's cell subset or site label is to be understood as: FACS-sorted unstimulated CD4+ non-regulatory T cells. These receptor sequences come from a human donor in good health.

V gene TRBV9 combines with J gene TRBJ1-1; D not resolved. V lost 1 base to trimming and J lost 5 bases, with 15 bases between them. CDR1 and CDR2 from the germline V gene are SGDLS and YYNGEE. This CDR3 has 15 residues. The CDR3 DNA reads as TGTGCCAGCAGCGTATGTTGGGCCCTGGGAACTGAAGCTTTCTTT. It encodes CASSVCWALGTEAFF.

The J gene is TRBJ2-1, the V gene TRBV7-2; TRBD2 might be the D (6 bases). The CDR3 is made up of 14 amino acids. The germline gives CDR1 SGHTA, CDR2 FQGNSA. V lost 1 base to trimming and J lost 9 bases, with 13 bases between them. The CDR3 protein is CASSLDPWRGEQFF. The CDR3 nucleotides are TGTGCCAGCAGCTTAGACCCCTGGCGGGGTGAGCAGTTCTTC. Looking up the rest from reference TRBV7-2 and TRBJ2-1 gives the full variable domain: GAGVSQSPSNKVTEKGKDVELRCDPISGHTALYWYRQSLGQGLEFLIYFQGNSAPDKSGLPSDRFSAERTGGSVSTLTIQRTQQEDSAVYLCASSLDPWRGEQFFGPGTRLTVL.

The sample holds one count of this clone. This chain joins TRBV28 and TRBJ1-1; D is unresolved. V was clipped by 6 bases and J by 6 bases, with 14 bases between them. Germline loops: CDR1 MDHEN, CDR2 SYDVKM. The CDR3 totals 13 residues. The CDR3 protein is CASSRPPGPEAFF. The CDR3 DNA reads as TGTGCCAGCAGCCGCCCGCCCGGACCTGAAGCTTTCTTT.

This chain joins TRBV27 and TRBJ2-5; 10 bases fit TRBD1. Near its end, the DNA agrees better with TRBJ2-7, so the J call may be wrong. Germline assignment: CDR1 MNHEY and CDR2 SMNVEV (reference sequence). CDR3 length equals 14 residues. This CDR3 is CAARTRQGAYEQYF. Written as DNA, the CDR3 is TGTGCCGCCCGCACACGACAGGGGGCTTACGAGCAGTACTTC.

J is TRBJ2-7 and V is TRBV6-1, with 7 bases lining up with TRBD1. From germline, CDR1 is MNHNS and CDR2 SASEGT. The CDR3 sequence is 13 residues long. J gave up 3 bases and V 6 bases, and 5 bases lay outside the gene matches. The CDR3 sequence: CASSGQGDYEQYF. For the CDR3, the DNA is TGTGCCAGCAGCGGGCAGGGGGACTACGAGCAGTACTTC.

J is TRBJ2-2 and V is TRBV7-9; a possible D gene is TRBD2 (6 bases). V was cut by 5 bases and J by 0 bases, with 13 bases left in between. CDR1 is SEHNR and CDR2 is FQNEAQ in the germline V gene (reference sequence). The CDR3 consists of 16 residues. CDR3 in amino acids: CASSPGTGANTGELFF. The DNA of the CDR3 is TGTGCCAGCAGCCCCGGGACTGGCGCGAACACCGGGGAGCTGTTTTTT.

The rearrangement uses TRBV18 and TRBJ2-7; no firm D call. The CDR3 length is 13 residues. The germline V gene encodes CDR1 KGHSH and CDR2 LQKENI. The V gene lost 2 bases and the J gene lost 4 bases, with 9 bases spanning the gap. This CDR3 reads CASSPDHLYEQYF. DNA of the CDR3: TGTGCCAGCTCACCAGATCACTTGTACGAGCAGTACTTC. The variable domain in full, with the rest retrieved from reference TRBV18 and TRBJ2-7, is NAGVMQNPRHLVRRRGQEARLRCSPMKGHSHVYWYRQLPEEGLKFMVYLQKENIIDESGMPKERFSAEFPKEGPSILRIQQVVRGDSAAYFCASSPDHLYEQYFGPGTRLTVT.

V is TRBV7-8 and J is TRBJ2-7, with D unclear. This CDR3 has 14 residues. The V and J ends lost 5 bases and 0 bases respectively, with 11 bases between them. Germline V lookup: CDR1 SGHVS, CDR2 FQNEAQ. The CDR3 coding sequence is TGTGCCAGCAGCCGTGAGGTTAGCTCCTACGAGCAGTACTTC. It yields the protein CASSREVSSYEQYF.

V usage is TRBV27 and J usage is TRBJ2-6; weak D call: TRBD2 (6 bases). In germline, CDR1 is MNHEY, CDR2 SMNVEV (reference sequence). The V end was cut by 5 bases, the J end by 4 bases, with 18 bases between. This CDR3 region has 17 residues. The CDR3 bases are TGTGCCAGCAGTCCCTACGGCGGGGATTTAGGGGCCAACGTCCTGACTTTC. Its translation is CASSPYGGDLGANVLTF.

The chain is built from TRBV15 and TRBJ1-2; D gene unclear. The CDR3 has 16 amino acids. Germline CDR1 LNHNV, CDR2 YYDKDF (reference sequence). V lost 1 base, J lost 7 bases, and 19 bases lay in between. The CDR3 protein is CATSRALDPAEGGYTF. For the CDR3, the DNA is TGTGCCACCAGCAGAGCCTTAGACCCTGCAGAGGGTGGCTACACCTTC.